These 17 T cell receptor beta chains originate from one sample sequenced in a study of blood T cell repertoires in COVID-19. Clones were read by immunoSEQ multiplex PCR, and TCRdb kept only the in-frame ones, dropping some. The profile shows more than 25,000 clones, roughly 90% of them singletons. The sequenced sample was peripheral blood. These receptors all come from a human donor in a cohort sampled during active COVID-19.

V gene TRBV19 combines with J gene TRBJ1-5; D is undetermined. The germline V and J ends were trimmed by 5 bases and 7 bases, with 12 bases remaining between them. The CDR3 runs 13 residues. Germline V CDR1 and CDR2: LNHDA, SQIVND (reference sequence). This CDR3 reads CASSPDFGQPQHF. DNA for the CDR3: TGTGCCAGTAGTCCGGACTTTGGACAGCCCCAGCATTTT.

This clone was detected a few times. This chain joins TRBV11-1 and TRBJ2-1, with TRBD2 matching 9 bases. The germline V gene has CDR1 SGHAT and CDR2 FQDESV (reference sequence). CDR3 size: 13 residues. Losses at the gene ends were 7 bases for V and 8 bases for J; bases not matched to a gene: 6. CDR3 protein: CASTLAGGHEQFF. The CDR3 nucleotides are TGTGCCAGCACCCTGGCGGGGGGGCATGAGCAGTTCTTC.

For the CDR3, the DNA is TGTGCCAGCAGTTCAGGTGACCGAAACACCATATATTTT. Translating it yields CASSSGDRNTIYF. The chain carries TRBV28 and TRBJ1-3; D is unresolved. CDR1 and CDR2 (germline): MDHEN, SYDVKM. This CDR3 has 13 residues. The V gene lost 4 bases and the J gene lost 5 bases, with 9 bases spanning the gap.

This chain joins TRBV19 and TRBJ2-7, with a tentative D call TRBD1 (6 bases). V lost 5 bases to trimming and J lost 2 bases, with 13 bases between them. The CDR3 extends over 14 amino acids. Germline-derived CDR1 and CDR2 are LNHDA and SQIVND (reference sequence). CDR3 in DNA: TGTGCCAGTAGTTTGATGGACAGCGCCTACGAGCAGTACTTC. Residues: CASSLMDSAYEQYF.

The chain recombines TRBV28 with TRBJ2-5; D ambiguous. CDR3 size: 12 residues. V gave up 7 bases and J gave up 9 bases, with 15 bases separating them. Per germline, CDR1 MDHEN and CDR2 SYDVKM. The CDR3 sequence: CASTPSSGPQYF. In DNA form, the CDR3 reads TGTGCCAGCACTCCCTCGTCTGGCCCCCAGTACTTC.

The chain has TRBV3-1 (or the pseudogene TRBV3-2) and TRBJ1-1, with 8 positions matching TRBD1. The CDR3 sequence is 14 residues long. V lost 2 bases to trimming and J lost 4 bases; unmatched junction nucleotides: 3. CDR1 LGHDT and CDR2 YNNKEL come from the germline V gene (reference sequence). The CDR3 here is CASSQTGGSTEAFF. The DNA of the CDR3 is TGTGCCAGCAGCCAAACAGGGGGGAGCACTGAAGCTTTCTTT.

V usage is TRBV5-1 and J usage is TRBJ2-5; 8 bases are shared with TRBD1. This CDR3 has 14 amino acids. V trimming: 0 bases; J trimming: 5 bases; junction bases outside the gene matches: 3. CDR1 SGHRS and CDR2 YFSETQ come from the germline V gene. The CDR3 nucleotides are TGCGCCAGCAGCTTGGACAGGGGGAAGGAGACCCAGTACTTC. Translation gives CASSLDRGKETQYF. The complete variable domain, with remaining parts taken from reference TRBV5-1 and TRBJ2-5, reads KAGVTQTPRYLIKTRGQQVTLSCSPISGHRSVSWYQQTPGQGLQFLFEYFSETQRNKGNFPGRFSGRQFSNSRSEMNVSTLELGDSALYLCASSLDRGKETQYFGPGTRLLVL.

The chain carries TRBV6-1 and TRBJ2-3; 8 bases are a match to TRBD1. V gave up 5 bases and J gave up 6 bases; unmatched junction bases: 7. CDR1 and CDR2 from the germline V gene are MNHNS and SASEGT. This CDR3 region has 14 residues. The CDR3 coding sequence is TGTGCCAGCAGTTCTACGACAGGGGTGGATACGCAGTATTTT. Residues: CASSSTTGVDTQYF.

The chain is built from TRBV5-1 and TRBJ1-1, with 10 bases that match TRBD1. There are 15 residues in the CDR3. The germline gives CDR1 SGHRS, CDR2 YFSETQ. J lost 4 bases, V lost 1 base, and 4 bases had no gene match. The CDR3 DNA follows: TGCGCCAGCAGCTTGTCGACAGGGGGCGGCACTGAAGCTTTCTTT. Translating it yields CASSLSTGGGTEAFF.

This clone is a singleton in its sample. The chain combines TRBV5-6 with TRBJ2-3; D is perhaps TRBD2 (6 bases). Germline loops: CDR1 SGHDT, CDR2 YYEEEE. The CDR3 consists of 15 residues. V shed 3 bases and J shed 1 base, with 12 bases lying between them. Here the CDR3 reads CASSSLAERTDTQYF. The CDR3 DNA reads TGTGCCAGCAGCTCCTTAGCGGAGCGCACAGATACGCAGTATTTT.

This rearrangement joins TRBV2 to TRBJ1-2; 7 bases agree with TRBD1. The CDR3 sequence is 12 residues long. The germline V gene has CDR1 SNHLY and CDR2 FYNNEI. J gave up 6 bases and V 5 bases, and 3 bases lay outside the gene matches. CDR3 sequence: CASSTTGHGYTF. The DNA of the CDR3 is TGTGCCAGCAGTACGACAGGGCATGGCTACACCTTC. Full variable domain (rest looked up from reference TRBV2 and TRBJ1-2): EPEVTQTPSHQVTQMGQEVILRCVPISNHLYFYWYRQILGQKVEFLVSFYNNEISEKSEIFDDQFSVERPDGSNFTLKIRSTKLEDSAMYFCASSTTGHGYTFGSGTRLTVV.

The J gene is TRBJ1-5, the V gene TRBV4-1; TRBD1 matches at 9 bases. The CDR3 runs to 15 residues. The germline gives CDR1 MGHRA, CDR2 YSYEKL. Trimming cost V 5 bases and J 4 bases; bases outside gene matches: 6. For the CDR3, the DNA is TGCGCCAGCAGCGAGACAGGGGGGAAGAATCAGCCCCAGCATTTT. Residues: CASSETGGKNQPQHF.

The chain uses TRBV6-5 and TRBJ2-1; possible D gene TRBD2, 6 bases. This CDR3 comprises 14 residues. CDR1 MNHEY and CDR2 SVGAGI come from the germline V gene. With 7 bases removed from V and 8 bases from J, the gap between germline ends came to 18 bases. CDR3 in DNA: TGTGCCAGCACTACGACTAGACAAAATTATGAGCAGTTCTTC. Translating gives CASTTTRQNYEQFF.

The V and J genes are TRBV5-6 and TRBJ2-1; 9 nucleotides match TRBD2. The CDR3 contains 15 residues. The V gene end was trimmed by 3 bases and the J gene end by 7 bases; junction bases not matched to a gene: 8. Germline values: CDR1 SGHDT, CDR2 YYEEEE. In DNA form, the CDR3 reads TGTGCCAGCAGCTCTCTCAGCGGGGGGTGGAATGAGCAGTTCTTC. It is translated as CASSSLSGGWNEQFF.

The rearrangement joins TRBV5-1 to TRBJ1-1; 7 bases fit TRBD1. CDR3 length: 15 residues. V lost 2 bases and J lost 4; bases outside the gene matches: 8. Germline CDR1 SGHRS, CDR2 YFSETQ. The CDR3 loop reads CASSFQGEGRTEAFF. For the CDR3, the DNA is TGCGCCAGCAGCTTCCAGGGGGAAGGTCGCACTGAAGCTTTCTTT. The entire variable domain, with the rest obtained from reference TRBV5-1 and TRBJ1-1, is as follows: KAGVTQTPRYLIKTRGQQVTLSCSPISGHRSVSWYQQTPGQGLQFLFEYFSETQRNKGNFPGRFSGRQFSNSRSEMNVSTLELGDSALYLCASSFQGEGRTEAFFGQGTRLTVV.

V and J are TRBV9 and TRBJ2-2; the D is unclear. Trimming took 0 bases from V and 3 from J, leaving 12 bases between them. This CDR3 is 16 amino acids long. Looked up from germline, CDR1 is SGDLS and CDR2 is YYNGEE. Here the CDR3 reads CASSVAKDTYTGELFF. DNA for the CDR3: TGTGCCAGCAGCGTAGCTAAAGACACTTACACCGGGGAGCTGTTTTTT.

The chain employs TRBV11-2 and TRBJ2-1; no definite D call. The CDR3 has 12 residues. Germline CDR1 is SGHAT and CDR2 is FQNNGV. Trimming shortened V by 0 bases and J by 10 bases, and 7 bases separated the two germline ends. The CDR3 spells CASSLDRVEQFF. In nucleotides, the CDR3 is TGTGCCAGCAGCTTAGATCGGGTCGAGCAGTTCTTC.